This entry features one T cell receptor beta chain sequence. Its target is not known. The data belong to a study of CD8+CD57+ T cells in acquired aplastic anemia. Study at large: The mean DNA yield obtained from sorted CD4+ and CD8+ cells came to approximately 3 ug. General study results and limits: Levels of CD8+ Simpson's diversity were not significantly distinct in patients versus controls. Patients and controls shared approximately 30 CD8+ CDR3 sequences.

Researchers used genomic DNA as the template to profile TCR beta VDJ and CDR3. In TCRdb, the reads were re-called with MiXCR into one record per CDR3 protein. Among around 160,000 distinct CDR3 sequences listed, around 48% were seen once. Sequencing was done on patients that had shown CD8+CD57+ cell expansion by flow cytometry. The J segment lost 14 bases and the V segment lost 4 bases, leaving 5 bases of the junction unmatched. The length of the CDR3 is 10 residues. Per the germline V gene, CDR1 is SQVTM and CDR2 is ANQGSEA. Sequenced: sorted CD4+, CD8+, or CD8+CD57+ T cells (not recorded which) from PBMCs. This clonotype originated in a human donor with aplastic anemia. The J gene is TRBJ1-1, the V gene TRBV29-1; 9 nucleotides agree with TRBD1. CDR3 nucleotide sequence: TGCAGCGTTGGTCGACAGGGGGACTTCTTT. It is translated as CSVGRQGDFF.